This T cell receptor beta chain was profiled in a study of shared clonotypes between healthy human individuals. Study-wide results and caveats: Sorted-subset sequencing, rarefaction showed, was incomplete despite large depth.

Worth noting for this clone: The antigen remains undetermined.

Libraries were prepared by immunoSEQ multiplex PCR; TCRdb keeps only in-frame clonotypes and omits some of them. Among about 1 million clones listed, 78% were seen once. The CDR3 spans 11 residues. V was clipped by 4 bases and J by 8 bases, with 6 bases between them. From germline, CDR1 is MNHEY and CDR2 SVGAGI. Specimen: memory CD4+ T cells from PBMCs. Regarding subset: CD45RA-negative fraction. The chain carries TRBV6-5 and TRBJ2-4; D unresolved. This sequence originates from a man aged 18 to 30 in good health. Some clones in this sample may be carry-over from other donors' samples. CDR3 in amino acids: CASSLGYIQYF. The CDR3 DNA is TGTGCCAGCAGTTTGGGGTACATTCAGTACTTC.